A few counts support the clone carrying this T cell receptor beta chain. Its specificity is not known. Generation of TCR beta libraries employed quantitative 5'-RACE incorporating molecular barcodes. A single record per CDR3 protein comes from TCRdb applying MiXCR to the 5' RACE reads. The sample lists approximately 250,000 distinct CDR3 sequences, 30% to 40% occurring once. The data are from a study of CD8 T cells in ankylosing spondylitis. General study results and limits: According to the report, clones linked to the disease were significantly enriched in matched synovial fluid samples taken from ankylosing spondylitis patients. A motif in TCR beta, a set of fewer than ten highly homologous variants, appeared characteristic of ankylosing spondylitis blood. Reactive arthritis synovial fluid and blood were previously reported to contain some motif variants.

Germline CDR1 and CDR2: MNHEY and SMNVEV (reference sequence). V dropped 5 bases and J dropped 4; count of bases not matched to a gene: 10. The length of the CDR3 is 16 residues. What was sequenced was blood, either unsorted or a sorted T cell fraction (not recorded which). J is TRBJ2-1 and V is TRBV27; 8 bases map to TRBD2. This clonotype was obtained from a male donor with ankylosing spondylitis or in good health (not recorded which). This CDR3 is CASSQPSAGGYNEQFF. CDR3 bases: TGTGCCAGCAGTCAACCCTCGGCGGGGGGATACAATGAGCAGTTCTTC.